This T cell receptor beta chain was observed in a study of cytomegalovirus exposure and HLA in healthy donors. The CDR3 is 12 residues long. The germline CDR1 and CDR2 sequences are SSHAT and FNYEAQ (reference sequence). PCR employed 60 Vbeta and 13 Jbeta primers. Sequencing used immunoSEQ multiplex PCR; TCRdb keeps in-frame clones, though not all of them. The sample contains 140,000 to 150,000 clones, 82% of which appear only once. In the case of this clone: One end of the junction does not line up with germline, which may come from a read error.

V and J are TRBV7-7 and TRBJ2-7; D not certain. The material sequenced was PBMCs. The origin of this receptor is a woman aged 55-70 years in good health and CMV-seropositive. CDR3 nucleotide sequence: TGTGCTAGCAGCCCCACCCGCGAAGAGCAGTACTTC. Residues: CASSPTREEQYF.